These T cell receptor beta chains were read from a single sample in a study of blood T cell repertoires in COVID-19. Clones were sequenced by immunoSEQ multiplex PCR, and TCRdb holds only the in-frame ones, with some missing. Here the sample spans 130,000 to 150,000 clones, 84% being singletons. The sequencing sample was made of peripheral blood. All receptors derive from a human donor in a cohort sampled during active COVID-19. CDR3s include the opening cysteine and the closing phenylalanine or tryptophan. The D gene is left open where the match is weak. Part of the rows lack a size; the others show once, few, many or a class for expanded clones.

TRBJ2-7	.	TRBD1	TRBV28	TGTGCCAGCAGTTACCGGACAGGAACCTACGAGCAGTACTTC	CASSYRTGTYEQYF
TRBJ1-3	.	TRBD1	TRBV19	TGTGCCAGTAGTATTGGGACAGCGGGAAACACCATATATTTT	CASSIGTAGNTIYF
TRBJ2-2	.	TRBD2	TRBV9	TGTGCCAGCAGCGGGACTAGCGGGGGGTCCTACACCGGGGAGCTGTTTTTT	CASSGTSGGSYTGELFF
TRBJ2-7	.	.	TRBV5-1	TGCGCCAGCAGCTCTAATCAGGGGCAGCAGTACTTC	CASSSNQGQQYF
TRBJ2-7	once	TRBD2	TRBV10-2	TGCGCCAGCAGTGAGCCGGGGGGCGAGCAGTACTTC	CASSEPGGEQYF
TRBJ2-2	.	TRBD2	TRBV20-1	TGCAGTGCTAGTTGGCAGGGAGGGACCGGGGAGCTGTTTTTT	CSASWQGGTGELFF
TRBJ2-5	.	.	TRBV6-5	TGTGCCAGCACCGGGGAGACCCAGTACTTC	CASTGETQYF
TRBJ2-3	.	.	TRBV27	TGTGCCAGCAGTTTAGGCTCTGCAGGGTCAGATACGCAGTATTTT	CASSLGSAGSDTQYF
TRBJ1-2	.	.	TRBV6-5	TGTGCCAGCAGTAAGACAGCATCCTATGGCTACACCTTC	CASSKTASYGYTF
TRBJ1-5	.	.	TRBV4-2	TGTGCCAGCAGCCAAACAGAAAATAGCAATCAGCCCCAGCATTTT	CASSQTENSNQPQHF
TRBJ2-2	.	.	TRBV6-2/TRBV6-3	TGTGCCAGCAGTCCGGGCACCGGGGAGCTGTTTTTT	CASSPGTGELFF
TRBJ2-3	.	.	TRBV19	TGTGCCAGTAGTATATCTGGCGGGGACACAGATACGCAGTATTTT	CASSISGGDTDTQYF
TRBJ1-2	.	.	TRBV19	TGTGCCAGTAGTATAGGAGGGGGGGCTGGCTATGGCTACACCTTC	CASSIGGGAGYGYTF
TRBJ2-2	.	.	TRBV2	TGTGCCAGCCGTCCTAGCGTCGGAACCGGGGAGCTGTTTTTT	CASRPSVGTGELFF
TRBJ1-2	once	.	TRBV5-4	TGTGCCAGCAGCCCGACAGGCGCCTATGGCTACACCTTC	CASSPTGAYGYTF
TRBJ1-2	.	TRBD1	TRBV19	TGTGCCAGTAGTGCAATGGGACAGACCGCCTATGGCTACACCTTC	CASSAMGQTAYGYTF
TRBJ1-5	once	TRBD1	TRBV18	TGTGCCAGCTCACCGTCGACAGGGGCTCCCAATCAGCCCCAGCATTTT	CASSPSTGAPNQPQHF
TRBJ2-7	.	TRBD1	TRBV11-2	TGTGCCAGCAGCTTAGACTGGGACAGGCGAAGCTCCTACGAGCAGTACTTC	CASSLDWDRRSSYEQYF
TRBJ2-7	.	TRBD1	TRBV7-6	TGTGCCAGCAGCAAATCGACAGGGGATACCTACGAGCAGTACTTC	CASSKSTGDTYEQYF
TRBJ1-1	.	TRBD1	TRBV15	TGTGCCACCAGCAGAGGGACAGGGGTGACTGAAGCTTTCTTT	CATSRGTGVTEAFF
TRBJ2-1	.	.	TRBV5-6	TGTGCCAGCAGCTTGCGAGGGCCGTACAATGAGCAGTTCTTC	CASSLRGPYNEQFF
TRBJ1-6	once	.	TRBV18	TGTGCCAGCTCACCCCTTGAGACGGGTGATAATTCACCCCTCCACTTT	CASSPLETGDNSPLHF
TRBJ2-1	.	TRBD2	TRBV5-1	TGCGCCAGCAGCCATCTAGCGGGGGGGCCGAGGGAGCAGTTCTTC	CASSHLAGGPREQFF
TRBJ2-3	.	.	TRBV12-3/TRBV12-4	TGTGCCAGCACAACAGGGATCACAGATACGCAGTATTTT	CASTTGITDTQYF
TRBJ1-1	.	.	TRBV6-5	TGTGCCAGCAGGCAAAGTGGAGGGAACACTGAAGCTTTCTTT	CASRQSGGNTEAFF
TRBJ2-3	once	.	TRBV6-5	TGTGCCAGCAGTTACGGGACTCCTAGCACAGATACGCAGTATTTT	CASSYGTPSTDTQYF
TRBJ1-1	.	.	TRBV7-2	TGTGCCAGCAACACAGTTAACCAGGGGATTGGGATGAACACTGAAGCTTTCTTT	CASNTVNQGIGMNTEAFF
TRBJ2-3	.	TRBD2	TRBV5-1	TGCGCCAGCACCCCGCGGGTAGCGGGGTTGGCAGATACGCAGTATTTT	CASTPRVAGLADTQYF
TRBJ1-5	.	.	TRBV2	TGTGCCAGCAGCGCAACGGTCACAGGGTATCAGCCCCAGCATTTT	CASSATVTGYQPQHF
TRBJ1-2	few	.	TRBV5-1	TGCGCCAGCACACTTGACGGGGGTAACTATGGCTACACCTTC	CASTLDGGNYGYTF
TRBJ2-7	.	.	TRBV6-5	TGTGCCAGCCAGCAGCTACCCGGAGGGGAGCAGTACTTC	CASQQLPGGEQYF
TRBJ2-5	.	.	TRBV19	TGTGCCAGTAGTTTGCGGACAGATCAAGAGACCCAGTACTTC	CASSLRTDQETQYF
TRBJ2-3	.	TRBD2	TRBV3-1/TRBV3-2	TGTGCCAGCAGCCTAGCGGGGGGGCCGACAGATACGCAGTATTTT	CASSLAGGPTDTQYF
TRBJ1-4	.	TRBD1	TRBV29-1	TGCAGCGTTGGGCAGGGGGCATGGAATGAAAAACTGTTTTTT	CSVGQGAWNEKLFF
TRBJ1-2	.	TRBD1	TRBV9	TGTGCCAGCAGCGTAACCCCGGGACAGGGAGACTATGGCTACACCTTC	CASSVTPGQGDYGYTF
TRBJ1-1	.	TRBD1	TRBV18	TGTGCCGGCTCGTCAGGGACAGGGGGTGTTGAAGCTTTCTTT	CAGSSGTGGVEAFF
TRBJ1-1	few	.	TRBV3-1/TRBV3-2	TGTGCCAGCAGCCATTCTAGGGAAGCTTTCTTT	CASSHSREAFF
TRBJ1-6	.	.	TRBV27	TGTGCCAGCAGTTTTCAGGGTTCACCCCTCCACTTT	CASSFQGSPLHF
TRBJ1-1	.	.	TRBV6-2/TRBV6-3	TGTGCCAGCAGCTCTCGGGCCCCGGGGGTATTAAGCGAGACTGAAGCTTTCTTT	CASSSRAPGVLSETEAFF